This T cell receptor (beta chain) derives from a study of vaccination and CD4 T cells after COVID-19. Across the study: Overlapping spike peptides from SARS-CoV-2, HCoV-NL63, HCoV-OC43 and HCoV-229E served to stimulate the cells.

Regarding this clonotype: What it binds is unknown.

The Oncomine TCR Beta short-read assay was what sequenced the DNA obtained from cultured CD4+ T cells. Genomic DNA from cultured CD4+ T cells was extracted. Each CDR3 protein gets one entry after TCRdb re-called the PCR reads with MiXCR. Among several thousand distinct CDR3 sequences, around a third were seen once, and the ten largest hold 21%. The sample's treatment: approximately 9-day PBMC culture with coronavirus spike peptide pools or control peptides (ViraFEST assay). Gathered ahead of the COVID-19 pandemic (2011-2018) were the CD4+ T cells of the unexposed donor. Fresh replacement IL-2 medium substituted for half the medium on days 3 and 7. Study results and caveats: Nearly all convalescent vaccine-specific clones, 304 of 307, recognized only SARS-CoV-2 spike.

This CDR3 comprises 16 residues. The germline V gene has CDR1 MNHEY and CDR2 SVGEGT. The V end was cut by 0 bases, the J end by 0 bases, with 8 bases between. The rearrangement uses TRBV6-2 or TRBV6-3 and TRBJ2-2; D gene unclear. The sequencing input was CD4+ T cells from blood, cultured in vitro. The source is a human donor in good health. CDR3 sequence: CASSYSVLPNTGELFF. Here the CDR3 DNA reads TGTGCCAGCAGTTACTCGGTCCTCCCGAACACCGGGGAGCTGTTTTTT.